This T cell receptor (beta chain) was sequenced for a study of T-cell reconstitution after alpha-beta-depleted transplantation in children. Worth noting for this clonotype: The antigen remains unidentified.

Germline assignment: CDR1 DFQATT and CDR2 SNEGSKA (reference sequence). Trimming left V 5 bases short and J 6 bases short, with 12 bases between. CDR3 size: 12 residues. A TCRbeta library incorporating unique molecular identifiers was prepared. In TCRdb, the PCR reads were re-called with MiXCR into one record per CDR3 protein. The data hold a few hundred thousand distinct CDR3 sequences, with about 24% observed a single time. Study-wide points: The high TCRbeta diversity at day 60 in some patients came from surviving recipient T cells and thymic progenitors.

The clonotype was recovered from a female patient between 2 and 15 years old who had a stem cell transplant for congenital amegakaryocytic thrombocytopenia, so the T cells may come from the graft donor. The specimen comprised PBMCs, mostly from graft donor cells, sampled 360 days after TCRalphabeta/CD19-depleted stem cell transplant. The chain recombines TRBV20-1 with TRBJ2-3; D gene unclear. The CDR3 here is CSAPSHMDTQYF. The CDR3 region has the DNA TGCAGTGCTCCCTCCCATATGGATACGCAGTATTTT.